The source of this TCR beta chain is a study of CD8 T cells in Susac syndrome. Those who served as multiple sclerosis controls were treatment-naive patients with stable or active relapsing-remitting disease. Through negative isolation, CD4+ and CD8+ T cells were obtained, while TEMRA cells were enriched using FACS. This CDR3 has 18 amino acids. The germline gives CDR1 SGHTA, CDR2 FQGTGA. Trimming cost V 2 bases and J 0 bases, with 18 bases left between them. Reverse transcription of roughly 0.5 to 1 ug RNA was performed with random hexamers. Multiplex immunoSEQ PCR targeted 54 Vbeta and 13 Jbeta TCR beta segments. One entry per CDR3 protein results from TCRdb running MiXCR on the immunoSEQ multiplex PCR reads. In the table there are around 200,000 distinct CDR3 sequences, 80% to 95% of which are singletons.

The chain combines TRBV7-3 with TRBJ2-3; possibly TRBD2 for D (6 bases). Sequenced sample: CD8+ T cells from PBMCs. The TCR was taken from a human donor with multiple sclerosis. CDR3 sequence: CASSLGFGTGESTDTQYF. In DNA form, the CDR3 reads TGTGCCAGCAGCTTAGGGTTTGGGACTGGGGAAAGCACAGATACGCAGTATTTT.